This T cell receptor (beta chain) is from a study of Tregs in tolerant kidney transplant recipients. Findings and limits, study-wide: This study did not directly address biological reproducibility.

Produced via immunoSEQ multiplex PCR; TCRdb's table is partial and in-frame only. Of some 110,000 clones in the sample, around 94% were seen once. The germline V gene has CDR1 SGHNT and CDR2 YENEEA. The length of the CDR3 is 13 residues. Deletions cut 3 bases from V and 1 base from J, with 6 bases between. As regards this clone: Its target is unknown.

Sequenced input: CD4+ T cells from blood. The chain employs TRBV11-3 and TRBJ1-1; D is undetermined. The receptor's source is a human donor in good health. CDR3 DNA: TGTGCCAGCAGCTTGACGGCGAACACTGAAGCTTTCTTT. Amino acids: CASSLTANTEAFF.